This T cell receptor (beta chain) was captured in a study of blood T cell repertoires in COVID-19. In germline, CDR1 is MDHEN, CDR2 SYDVKM. This CDR3 is 16 amino acids long. Trimming took 6 bases from V and 3 from J, leaving 17 bases between them. Using immunoSEQ multiplex PCR, the repertoire was profiled, and TCRdb retains in-frame clones only, with some absent. The sample shows approximately 150,000 clones, 86% of them seen only once. This chain uses TRBV28 with TRBJ2-2, with D tentatively TRBD1 (6 bases). Sequencing used peripheral blood. This TCR came from a woman between 65 and 79 years old with acute or convalescent COVID-19. CDR3 sequence (DNA): TGTGCCAGCAGCCCCGCAGGGGAGCGACACACCGGGGAGCTGTTTTTT. Encoded protein: CASSPAGERHTGELFF.